These 24 T cell receptor beta chains came from one sample sequenced in a study of cytomegalovirus exposure and HLA in healthy donors. PCR primers comprised 60 Vbeta and 13 Jbeta primers. Clones were read by immunoSEQ multiplex PCR, and TCRdb kept only the in-frame ones, dropping some. The record lists about 200,000 clones, of which the ten most abundant hold more than 0.75%. The sequenced sample consisted of PBMCs. These receptor sequences come from a woman aged 25-40 years in good health and CMV-seropositive.

The rearrangement links TRBV10-2 to TRBJ1-5; 7 positions agree with TRBD1. The CDR3 length is 13 residues. Germline assignment: CDR1 WSHSY and CDR2 SAAADI. The V gene end was trimmed by 6 bases and the J gene end by 7 bases; junction bases not matched to a gene: 6. The DNA for the CDR3 is TGCGCCAGCAGAGACAGGGTATACCAGCCCCAGCATTTT. As protein: CASRDRVYQPQHF.

The chain carries TRBV28 and TRBJ2-1; a possible D gene is TRBD2 (5 bases). Germline CDR1 is MDHEN and CDR2 is SYDVKM. Trimming shortened V by 3 bases and J by 7 bases, and 16 bases separated the two germline ends. The CDR3 covers 15 residues. The CDR3 is CASSFSGAMGNEQFF. CDR3 coding DNA: TGTGCCAGCAGTTTCAGCGGAGCCATGGGGAATGAGCAGTTCTTC.

J is TRBJ2-7 and V is TRBV14; 8 bases agree with TRBD1. Germline V gives CDR1 SGHDN, CDR2 FVKESK. With 3 bases clipped from V and 4 bases from J, the junction kept 5 bases outside the gene matches. The CDR3 runs to 14 residues. CDR3 coding DNA: TGTGCCAGCAGCCACTGGGACAGGCAGTACGAGCAGTACTTC. The encoded protein is CASSHWDRQYEQYF.

The V and J genes are TRBV9 and TRBJ1-3; TRBD1 agrees at 7 bases. This CDR3 comprises 15 residues. Per germline, CDR1 SGDLS and CDR2 YYNGEE. The J segment lost 4 bases and the V segment lost 3 bases, leaving 7 bases of the junction unmatched. The CDR3 sequence is CASSGQGPQGNTIYF. Here the CDR3 DNA reads TGTGCCAGCAGCGGACAGGGCCCCCAGGGAAACACCATATATTTT.

Note on this clone: Other DNA variants within this sample encode the same CDR3. This sequence joins TRBV5-4 and TRBJ1-2; TRBD1 matches 8 bases. The germline gives CDR1 SGHNT, CDR2 YYREEE (reference sequence). The CDR3 totals 17 residues. V trimming: 0 bases; J trimming: 0 bases; junction bases outside the gene matches: 7. The DNA of the CDR3 is TGTGCCAGCAGCTTGGGAGGGCAGGGGGCAACTAACTATGGCTACACCTTC. This codes for CASSLGGQGATNYGYTF.

V and J are TRBV6-6 and TRBJ1-2; 7 bases are a match to TRBD1. Germline V gene sequence: CDR1 MNHNY, CDR2 SVGAGI (reference sequence). The V and J ends lost 10 bases and 4 bases, in that order; junction bases with no gene match: 18. This CDR3 comprises 16 residues. This CDR3 is CAIDPTGNVIPYGYTF. The CDR3 nucleotides are TGTGCCATAGACCCGACAGGGAACGTTATCCCCTATGGCTACACCTTC.

This chain uses TRBV5-1 with TRBJ2-7; a weak D match, TRBD1 (5 bases). V was pared by 5 bases and J by 3 bases, with 6 bases between. CDR1 is SGHRS and CDR2 is YFSETQ in the germline V gene. The CDR3 totals 11 residues. CDR3 nucleotide sequence: TGCGCCAGCAGAGGGGACTACGAGCAGTACTTC. Protein: CASRGDYEQYF.

The chain joins TRBV19 to TRBJ1-1, with a weak D call TRBD1 (5 bases). CDR3 length: 14 residues. From germline, CDR1 is LNHDA and CDR2 SQIVND (reference sequence). V was cut by 7 bases and J by 7 bases, with 19 bases left in between. The CDR3 sequence is CASIHRWGSGEAFF. DNA for the CDR3: TGTGCCAGTATCCATCGGTGGGGCTCGGGTGAAGCTTTCTTT.

V and J are TRBV27 and TRBJ1-2; D remains ambiguous. Between the trimmed V and J ends, which lost 3 bases and 4 bases, there was a span of 9 bases. Per the germline V gene, CDR1 is MNHEY and CDR2 is SMNVEV (reference sequence). The CDR3 has 13 residues. The DNA of the CDR3 is TGTGCCAGCAGTTTGACACGGGGCTATGGCTACACCTTC. Its protein product is CASSLTRGYGYTF.

The chain has TRBV6-5 and TRBJ1-2; the match to TRBD1 covers 8 bases. The CDR3 runs to 16 residues. The junction had 8 bases not matched to a gene; V was cut back by 1 base and J by 4 bases. Looked up from germline, CDR1 is MNHEY and CDR2 is SVGAGI. The CDR3 DNA reads as TGTGCCAGCAGTTACTTGGGGACAGGCCGGGGCTATGGCTACACCTTC. As protein: CASSYLGTGRGYGYTF.

This chain's CDR3 is CASSQAGTGYSYEQYF. The CDR3 nucleotides read TGCGCCAGCAGCCAAGCGGGGACAGGGTACTCCTACGAGCAGTACTTC. This chain joins TRBV4-3 and TRBJ2-7, with 9 bases fitting TRBD1. The ends lost 1 base at V and 0 bases at J; junction bases unmatched: 4. The CDR3 totals 16 residues. Germline-derived CDR1 and CDR2 are LGHNA and YSLEER.

This sequence joins TRBV7-9 and TRBJ2-7; weak D call: TRBD1 (6 bases). Germline V CDR1 and CDR2: SEHNR, FQNEAQ (reference sequence). The CDR3 has 13 residues. V lost 6 bases to trimming and J lost 7 bases, with 16 bases between them. The CDR3 bases are TGTGCCAGCAGGGACAGTCGCGGAGTAGAGCAGTACTTC. Translating it yields CASRDSRGVEQYF.

This chain uses TRBV2 with TRBJ1-2, with D perhaps matching TRBD1 (6 bases). Germline loops: CDR1 SNHLY, CDR2 FYNNEI. V lost 6 bases, J lost 4 bases, and 12 bases lay in between. The CDR3 totals 13 residues. The CDR3 nucleotides read TGTGCCAGCAGGTCGAGGACAGCCTATGGCTACACCTTC. It translates to CASRSRTAYGYTF.

The chain is built from TRBV12-5 and TRBJ1-1, with TRBD1 matching 7 bases. V gave up 3 bases and J gave up 5 bases; unmatched junction bases: 0. Per germline, CDR1 LGHNT and CDR2 FRNRAP. The CDR3 totals 12 residues. The CDR3 loop is CASGLQGTEAFF. In DNA, the CDR3 is TGTGCTAGTGGTTTACAGGGGACTGAAGCTTTCTTT.

J is TRBJ1-1 and V is TRBV9, with TRBD1 as a possible D gene (6 bases). Trimming left V 3 bases short and J 1 base short, with 16 bases between. CDR1 and CDR2 from the germline V gene are SGDLS and YYNGEE. This CDR3 has 16 residues. CDR3 sequence reads: CASSDPQGGGNTEAFF. The CDR3 DNA is TGTGCCAGCAGCGACCCCCAGGGAGGGGGGAACACTGAAGCTTTCTTT.

The J gene is TRBJ2-3, the V gene TRBV10-3; D possibly corresponds to TRBD2 (6 bases). Germline lookup yields CDR1 ENHRY and CDR2 SYGVKD. With 7 bases removed from V and 0 bases from J, the gap between germline ends came to 11 bases. The CDR3 runs to 14 residues. In DNA, the CDR3 is TGTGCCATCAAGGGAGGCTCTAGCACAGATACGCAGTATTTT. This encodes CAIKGGSSTDTQYF.

The chain couples TRBV23-1 to TRBJ1-1; D not resolved. TRBV23-1 is treated as an ORF (open reading frame) with a function not yet certain. Trimming pared 3 bases from V and 1 base from J, leaving 18 bases between. This CDR3 contains 17 residues. In nucleotides, the CDR3 is TGCGCCAGCAGTCATTACGGAGGGCAGGACCAGAACACTGAAGCTTTCTTT. Its protein product is CASSHYGGQDQNTEAFF.

The chain has TRBV6-5 and TRBJ1-1, with D possibly matching TRBD1 (6 bases). The CDR3 is 14 amino acids. V lost 0 bases, J lost 4 bases, and 9 bases lay in between. Looked up from germline, CDR1 is MNHEY and CDR2 is SVGAGI. DNA of the CDR3: TGTGCCAGCAGTTACTCGCAGGGGAGCACTGAAGCTTTCTTT. Translation: CASSYSQGSTEAFF.

V is TRBV5-5 and J is TRBJ1-4, with D unresolved. Germline CDR1 SGHKS, CDR2 YYEKEE (reference sequence). V was trimmed by 6 bases and J by 4 bases, leaving 13 bases between them. The CDR3 covers 14 residues. CDR3 region: CASTEGFYNEKLFF. The CDR3 DNA sequence: TGTGCCAGCACCGAGGGATTTTATAATGAAAAACTGTTTTTT.

The V gene is TRBV7-9, the J gene TRBJ1-2, with TRBD1 identical over 7 bases. The junction had 8 bases not matched to a gene; V was cut back by 5 bases and J by 5 bases. CDR1 and CDR2 from the germline V gene are SEHNR and FQNEAQ (reference sequence). CDR3 length equals 14 residues. CDR3 amino acids: CASSEQGRKYGYTF. DNA for the CDR3: TGTGCCAGCAGCGAACAGGGGAGGAAGTATGGCTACACCTTC.

The chain carries TRBV19 and TRBJ2-5; 10 bases agree with TRBD1. The CDR3 totals 15 residues. Germline assignment: CDR1 LNHDA and CDR2 SQIVND (reference sequence). The V and J ends lost 3 bases and 6 bases, in that order; junction bases with no gene match: 7. The CDR3 reads CASSMMTGGLKTQYF. The CDR3 nucleotides read TGTGCCAGTAGTATGATGACAGGGGGCTTGAAGACCCAGTACTTC.

V is TRBV4-3 and J is TRBJ2-1, with a possible D match to TRBD1 (5 bases). Germline V gene lookup returns CDR1 LGHNA and CDR2 YSLEER. This CDR3 contains 15 residues. Between the trimmed V and J ends, which lost 0 bases and 5 bases, there was a span of 11 bases. CDR3 nucleotides: TGCGCCAGCAGCCAAGATCTGGTAGGGGACAATGAGCAGTTCTTC. It encodes CASSQDLVGDNEQFF.

The rearrangement uses TRBV18 and TRBJ2-7, with no clear D. The CDR3 runs to 14 residues. The germline V gene has CDR1 KGHSH and CDR2 LQKENI. V was cut by 1 base and J by 5 bases, with 12 bases left in between. CDR3 nucleotides: TGTGCCAGCTCACCACAAGAGTATTCGAACGAGCAGTACTTC. This translates into CASSPQEYSNEQYF.

The gene calls are TRBV30 and TRBJ1-4; D is unclear. Germline V gene sequence: CDR1 GTSNPN, CDR2 SVGIG (reference sequence). The CDR3 is made up of 12 amino acids. V lost 2 bases to trimming and J lost 11 bases, with 12 bases between them. The CDR3 loop is CAWSQLREKLFF. CDR3 DNA sequence: TGTGCCTGGAGTCAGCTACGGGAGAAACTGTTTTTT.